Described below is a single T cell receptor beta chain sequence and its context. What it binds is not known. V lost 8 bases and J lost 0; bases outside the gene matches: 11. The CDR3 is 16 residues long. CDR1 and CDR2 (germline): MNHNY, SVGAGI (reference sequence). The PCR was carried out with 60 Vbeta primers and 13 Jbeta primers. Repertoires were generated with immunoSEQ multiplex PCR, while TCRdb's copy carries only in-frame clones and drops some. The sample lists about 160,000 clones, 75% to 85% seen once, with roughly 5% in the top ten. This specimen belongs to a study of cytomegalovirus exposure and HLA in healthy donors. The study's findings and limits: Clonal expansion was found to be greater in HLA-associated TCR beta chains than in equally common others in a later analysis. Some TCR beta chains (around 160 of them) were listed as cytomegalovirus-associated. Reports described diagnosis of cytomegalovirus status by the classifier as highly specific and sensitive.

Each donor was nominally healthy when sampled (though unrecorded immune exposures were likely). The sequenced material came from PBMCs. This rearrangement joins TRBV6-6 to TRBJ1-1; the match to TRBD1 covers 8 bases. The source of this sequence is a man aged 30 to 45 in good health and CMV-seronegative. The DNA of the CDR3 is TGTGCCAGCCTCCGACAGGGGATAGCAATGAACACTGAAGCTTTCTTT. Translated, it gives CASLRQGIAMNTEAFF.